This T cell receptor beta chain was profiled in a study of beta chain features in type 1 diabetes (dated by TCRdb to the late 2010s). Background for the entire study: Patients and healthy donors did not differ in mean age, gender distribution, total cell number or subset yield. A total of over 90,000,000 sorted cells were examined across all samples, and a strong correlation was observed between cell number per subset and RNA yield. The study compared TCRB repertoires of sorted circulating CD4+ T cell subsets between recently diagnosed type 1 diabetes patients and matched healthy donors. Regulatory and stem cell-like memory subsets were obtained from only 8 patients and roughly 8 healthy donors, while naive and central memory subsets were obtained from all 28 donors.

As concerns this clone: The specificity of this receptor is unknown. Base qualities are not recorded, but no much larger clone differs from it by a single base.

Each donor gave one peripheral blood draw, averaging about 100 mL, which was collected into heparinised tubes. A BD FACSAria II and a panel including CD45RO, CCR7, CD25, CD127, CD95 and CD27 were used to sort naive, central memory, regulatory and stem cell-like memory CD4+ T cells. All sorted populations exceeded 95% purity. PBMCs were isolated immediately by Lymphoprep density gradient centrifugation and stained directly without culture. So that batch effects would be minimized, each experiment stained and sorted samples in pairs, pairing one healthy donor with one patient. General findings and caveats noted by the study authors: Type 1 diabetes patients showed a moderate but significant shortening of TCRB CDR3 length in all four CD4+ subsets. Patients with type 1 diabetes made fewer insertions and deleted more nucleotides at VDJ recombination sites, implying thymic rearrangement abnormalities. PCR might favor shorter templates, but patient and control samples were amplified and corrected together, so any skew would affect both groups equally. Only small numbers of individuals were included in the HLA sub-analyses, which left unresolved whether HLA type had any influence on TCRB rearrangement. Because cDNA was sequenced instead of genomic DNA, activated cells with high expression could be over-represented, although the groups did not differ in activation or CD3 levels. Naive, central memory and regulatory TCRB repertoires appeared to be more alike among patients than among healthy donors.

The High Capacity cDNA Reverse Transcription Kit was used to reverse transcribe all of the isolated RNA, meaning that expressed TCRB transcripts were what got sequenced. Naive, central memory and regulatory T cell samples underwent deep immunoSEQ sequencing, averaging approximately 3.3 million total reads per sample. Sorted cells were lysed in RLT buffer, and RNA was extracted using DNase-treated RNeasy Micro or Mini kits according to cell number. To prevent cross-contamination, every cell subset was processed on its own, while patient and healthy donor samples were processed together. The immunoSEQ multiplex PCR was used to amplify TCRB sequences from cDNA, yielding 87-bp fragments that span the CDR3 region. Sequencing of the amplicons was performed on the Illumina HiSeq platform. As for how the authors treated the data: Synthetic template baselines were used to correct PCR bias computationally, reads within Hamming distance 2 were collapsed, and singletons that could not be merged were discarded. Reads were aligned against IMGT so that V, D and J genes, CDR3 length and insertions or deletions at six rearrangement sites could be assigned. Within each subset, clonotype counts were normalized to sorted cell number, and only after that were true diversity and Gini coefficients computed with the tcR R package. Repertoire sharing was quantified using the overlap coefficient calculated on TCRB nucleotide sequences. Out-of-frame TCRB sequences from naive cells were analyzed to stand in for the pre-selection repertoire. In TCRdb, the immuneACCESS table is reduced to in-frame sequences with V and J assigned. These tables do not hold every clone; where another copy was compared, an unresolved V gene accounts for under half, and the others remain unexplained. D and trimming were read from the DNA, whereas the V and J calls and clone size are those reported in that table. Present in this sample are a few hundred thousand clones, approximately 11% of which were seen just once. About 0.018% of the sample rests with the top ten.

The germline V gene specifies SQVTM as CDR1 and ANQGSEA as CDR2. V trim: 3 bases; J trim: 6 bases; unmatched bases: 1. From the cysteine up to the phenylalanine, the CDR3 has a length of 12 residues. The kept DNA is CDR3 alone, 36 bases in frame from the first base. The V gene is TRBV29-1 and the J gene is TRBJ2-3; 9 of the junction bases match TRBD1. Sequences were obtained from naive CD4+ T cells from blood. The cell subset or site label here, explained by the study, means: true naive CD4+ T cells. This receptor was taken from a man between 25 and 39 years old with type 1 diabetes. The CDR3 in this case is CSVDDRGDTQYF. The nucleotide sequence reads as follows: TGCAGCGTTGACGACAGGGGGGATACGCAGTATTTT.